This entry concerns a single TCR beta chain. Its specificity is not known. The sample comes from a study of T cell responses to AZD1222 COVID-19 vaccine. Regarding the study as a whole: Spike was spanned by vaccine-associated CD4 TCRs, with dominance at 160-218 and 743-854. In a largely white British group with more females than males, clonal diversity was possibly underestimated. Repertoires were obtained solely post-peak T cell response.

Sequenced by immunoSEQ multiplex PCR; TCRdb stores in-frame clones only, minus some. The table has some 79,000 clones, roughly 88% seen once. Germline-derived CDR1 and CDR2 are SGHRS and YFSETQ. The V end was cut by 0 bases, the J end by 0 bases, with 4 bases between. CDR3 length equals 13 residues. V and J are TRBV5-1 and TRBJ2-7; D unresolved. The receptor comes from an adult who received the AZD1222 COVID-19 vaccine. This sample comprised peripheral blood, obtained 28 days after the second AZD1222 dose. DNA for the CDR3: TGCGCCAGCAGCTTGGAGAACTCCTACGAGCAGTACTTC. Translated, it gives CASSLENSYEQYF.